The next 5 T cell receptor beta chains were all read from a single sample in a study of T cell responses to AZD1222 COVID-19 vaccine. The repertoire was sequenced with immunoSEQ multiplex PCR; TCRdb's copy has only in-frame clones and lacks some. Of 150,000 or so clones in the sample, 85% to 95% were seen once. Specimen: peripheral blood, collected on day 0 of AZD1222 vaccination. Source of these receptors: an adult in good health.

The rearrangement links TRBV18 to TRBJ1-5, with a tentative D call TRBD1 (5 bases). Per the germline V gene, CDR1 is KGHSH and CDR2 is LQKENI. The CDR3 has 14 residues. With 3 bases removed from V and 7 bases from J, the gap between germline ends came to 13 bases. This CDR3 is CASSPLPGDQPQHF. DNA of the CDR3: TGTGCCAGCTCACCTCTCCCGGGGGACCAGCCCCAGCATTTT.

The chain has TRBV7-3 and TRBJ2-5; unclear D gene. Germline CDR1 SGHTA, CDR2 FQGTGA. The CDR3 is 13 residues long. Trimming left V 1 base short and J 2 bases short, with 5 bases between. In DNA form, the CDR3 reads TGTGCCAGCAGCTTAAACTGGCAAGAGACCCAGTACTTC. Amino acid sequence: CASSLNWQETQYF.

The V call is TRBV28, the J call TRBJ1-1; D may be TRBD1 (6 bases). Germline V CDR1 and CDR2: MDHEN, SYDVKM. V dropped 7 bases and J dropped 2 bases, with 17 bases sitting between them. The CDR3 has 15 amino acids. The CDR3 DNA sequence: TGTGCCAGCACGTGGGCGGGGGGCGGAAACACTGAAGCTTTCTTT. The encoded protein is CASTWAGGGNTEAFF.

This chain joins TRBV7-9 and TRBJ2-3; D ambiguous. The CDR3 is made up of 15 amino acids. Germline values: CDR1 SEHNR, CDR2 FQNEAQ (reference sequence). V was pared by 4 bases and J by 2 bases, with 13 bases between. CDR3 residues: CASSWGSVFTDTQYF. The CDR3 DNA reads as TGTGCCAGCAGCTGGGGATCAGTTTTCACAGATACGCAGTATTTT.

This chain uses TRBV5-1 with TRBJ1-2; D is unclear. V lost 4 bases, J lost 6 bases, and 13 bases lay in between. Germline V gene data show CDR1 as SGHRS and CDR2 as YFSETQ. The CDR3 runs 13 residues. CDR3 in DNA: TGCGCCAGCAGCCAGGACGGGTTGGATGGCTACACCTTC. Translating gives CASSQDGLDGYTF.